Below are 23 T cell receptor beta chains sequenced from a single sample in a study of T cells in localized non-small cell lung cancer. Profiling relied on immunoSEQ multiplex PCR, and the TCRdb table lists in-frame clones only, not all of them. The table has about 24,000 clones, approximately 84% seen once. Specimen: PBMCs, collected before any cancer treatment. These receptor sequences come from a man between 40 and 70 years old with stage II lung adenocarcinoma.

This clone was seen just once. This chain links TRBV28 with TRBJ1-3; 7 bases match TRBD1. V gave up 6 bases and J gave up 0 bases; unmatched junction bases: 5. The CDR3 covers 15 residues. The germline V gene encodes CDR1 MDHEN and CDR2 SYDVKM. This CDR3 reads CASSVGQSSGNTIYF. CDR3 nucleotide sequence: TGTGCCAGCAGCGTGGGACAGAGCTCTGGAAACACCATATATTTT.

The CDR3 coding sequence is TGTGCCAGCAGCTTAGTAGCGGGGTCCTCCTACAATGAGCAGTTCTTC. It encodes CASSLVAGSSYNEQFF. J is TRBJ2-1 and V is TRBV7-8; TRBD2 matches at 8 bases. CDR1 SGHVS and CDR2 FQNEAQ come from the germline V gene. This CDR3 spans 16 amino acids. The junction had 2 bases not matched to a gene; V was cut back by 1 base and J by 0 bases.

The chain recombines TRBV7-6 with TRBJ2-1; D not certain. Germline V lookup: CDR1 SGHVS, CDR2 FNYEAQ. V was shortened by 5 bases and J by 4 bases, with 21 bases between the two germline ends. This CDR3 has 17 amino acids. CDR3 residues: CASSKKAITTTYNEQFF. CDR3 nucleotides: TGTGCCAGCAGCAAAAAAGCCATTACGACCACTTACAATGAGCAGTTCTTC. The variable domain in full, with the rest retrieved from reference TRBV7-6 and TRBJ2-1, is GAGVSQSPRYKVTKRGQDVALRCDPISGHVSLYWYRQALGQGPEFLTYFNYEAQQDKSGLPNDRFSAERPEGSISTLTIQRTEQRDSAMYRCASSKKAITTTYNEQFFGPGTRLTVL.

A few counts support this clone. This sequence joins TRBV25-1 and TRBJ1-6; D is undetermined. Per the germline V gene, CDR1 is MGHDK and CDR2 is SYGVNS. Trimming stripped 2 bases from V and 9 bases from J, with 14 bases between. The CDR3 covers 15 residues. CDR3 sequence reads: CASSELGPLGSPLHF. CDR3 DNA sequence: TGTGCCAGCAGTGAACTGGGTCCACTAGGTTCACCCCTCCACTTT.

V usage is TRBV6-5 and J usage is TRBJ1-4, with D tentatively TRBD1 (5 bases). The CDR3 length is 14 residues. Germline-derived CDR1 and CDR2 are MNHEY and SVGAGI. The V and J ends lost 6 bases and 3 bases respectively, with 11 bases between them. The DNA for the CDR3 is TGTGCCAGCAGGGCGGGGGGGTCTAATGAAAAACTGTTTTTT. Protein product: CASRAGGSNEKLFF.

The chain has TRBV5-4 and TRBJ1-3; 9 positions match TRBD1. The germline CDR1 and CDR2 sequences are SGHNT and YYREEE (reference sequence). The trim removed 9 bases at V and 7 bases at J, leaving 11 bases unmatched. The CDR3 sequence is 14 residues long. In DNA form, the CDR3 reads TGTGCCACTACTCCCGGGACAGGGAGGAACACCATATATTTT. Its translation is CATTPGTGRNTIYF.

This clone was recorded a few times. V usage is TRBV6-5 and J usage is TRBJ1-5; D gene unclear. The CDR3 length is 13 residues. Germline assignment: CDR1 MNHEY and CDR2 SVGAGI. V was shortened by 10 bases and J by 7 bases, with 17 bases between the two germline ends. The CDR3, as DNA: TGTGCCACCCGAGGCCCTGGCTGGCAGCCCCAGCATTTT. Amino acid sequence: CATRGPGWQPQHF.

The chain employs TRBV5-1 and TRBJ2-3, with 12 nucleotides matching TRBD2. The CDR3 extends over 17 amino acids. CDR1 is SGHRS and CDR2 is YFSETQ in the germline V gene. Trimming removed 4 bases from V and 2 bases from J; junction bases left unmatched: 8. The CDR3 sequence: CASSPRTSGESTDTQYF. Written as DNA, the CDR3 is TGCGCCAGCAGCCCCCGGACTAGCGGGGAGTCCACAGATACGCAGTATTTT.

The chain combines TRBV19 with TRBJ2-1; TRBD2 might be the D (6 bases). This CDR3 is 16 amino acids long. The germline CDR1 and CDR2 sequences are LNHDA and SQIVND (reference sequence). The ends were cut back, 3 bases at V and 2 bases at J, with 14 bases in the middle. CDR3 residues: CASSMGGRVPYNEQFF. DNA of the CDR3: TGTGCCAGTAGTATGGGAGGAAGGGTCCCCTACAATGAGCAGTTCTTC.

The V call is TRBV4-2, the J call TRBJ1-2; 8 nucleotides agree with TRBD1. The CDR3 is 17 residues long. The V gene end was trimmed by 5 bases and the J gene end by 7 bases; junction bases not matched to a gene: 18. Germline-derived CDR1 and CDR2 are LGHNA and YNFKEQ. CDR3 DNA: TGTGCCAGCAGCAGTCAGACCATTTCCGGGACAGGACTTGGCTACACCTTC. Encoded protein: CASSSQTISGTGLGYTF.

The V and J genes are TRBV18 and TRBJ2-1; 11 bases align to TRBD2. This CDR3 comprises 14 residues. V trimming: 8 bases; J trimming: 5 bases; junction bases outside the gene matches: 5. CDR1 is KGHSH, CDR2 LQKENI, per germline. The CDR3, as DNA: TGTGCCAGCCGCTTTAGCGGGGGGGACAATGAGCAGTTCTTC. Amino acids: CASRFSGGDNEQFF.

The rearrangement uses TRBV5-1 and TRBJ1-1; D perhaps matches TRBD1 (5 bases). The CDR3 contains 14 residues. V shed 0 bases and J shed 0 bases, with 6 bases lying between them. Germline CDR1 and CDR2: SGHRS and YFSETQ. CDR3 sequence (DNA): TGCGCCAGCAGCTTGGGGGGGATGAACACTGAAGCTTTCTTT. Its translation is CASSLGGMNTEAFF.

The chain couples TRBV5-4 to TRBJ2-3; 13 bases agree with TRBD2. This CDR3 has 18 amino acids. The trim removed 3 bases at V and 1 base at J, leaving 8 bases unmatched. The germline CDR1 and CDR2 sequences are SGHNT and YYREEE (reference sequence). The CDR3 region is CASSSGTSGTLGTDTQYF. The DNA of the CDR3 is TGTGCCAGCAGCTCCGGGACTAGCGGGACCCTCGGCACAGATACGCAGTATTTT.

This chain uses TRBV7-9 with TRBJ2-7; 8 positions match TRBD1. Germline CDR1 is SEHNR and CDR2 is FQNEAQ (reference sequence). The CDR3 sequence is 15 residues long. The V and J ends lost 4 bases and 0 bases, in that order; junction bases with no gene match: 5. As DNA, the CDR3 is TGTGCCAGCAGCTGGGGGACAGGAGCCTCCTACGAGCAGTACTTC. Translated, it gives CASSWGTGASYEQYF.

This clone was picked up a small number of times. The chain combines TRBV4-3 with TRBJ1-3; no definite D call. This CDR3 has 14 amino acids. CDR1 LGHNA and CDR2 YSLEER come from the germline V gene. V was trimmed by 0 bases and J by 4 bases, leaving 7 bases between them. The chain's CDR3 is CASSQEGYGNTIYF. DNA for the CDR3: TGCGCCAGCAGCCAAGAGGGGTACGGAAACACCATATATTTT.

The chain has TRBV5-1 and TRBJ1-4; D is uncertain. Trimming cost V 0 bases and J 6 bases, with 12 bases left between them. Germline V gene data show CDR1 as SGHRS and CDR2 as YFSETQ. This CDR3 region has 15 residues. CDR3 residues: CASSLGTGVDEKLFF. CDR3 coding DNA: TGCGCCAGCAGCTTGGGGACGGGAGTGGATGAAAAACTGTTTTTT.

The gene calls are TRBV7-9 and TRBJ2-2, with unresolved D. Trimming removed 7 bases from V and 4 bases from J, with 10 bases in between. Germline CDR1 reads SEHNR; CDR2 reads FQNEAQ (reference sequence). The CDR3 has 13 residues. DNA for the CDR3: TGTGCCAGCACCCCCCCGGTCACCGGGGAGCTGTTTTTT. It is translated as CASTPPVTGELFF.

The rearrangement uses TRBV30 and TRBJ1-2; TRBD1 is a possible D gene (5 bases). The CDR3 runs to 14 residues. Germline V gene lookup returns CDR1 GTSNPN and CDR2 SVGIG (reference sequence). V lost 2 bases, J lost 4 bases, and 14 bases lay in between. The CDR3 DNA is TGTGCCTGGAGTAAGACAGACCTTCTCTATGGCTACACCTTC. Its translation: CAWSKTDLLYGYTF.

The chain couples TRBV11-2 to TRBJ2-2, with D unclear. Germline CDR1 and CDR2: SGHAT and FQNNGV. The V and J ends lost 5 bases and 6 bases respectively, with 13 bases between them. The CDR3 has 14 amino acids. The CDR3 sequence: CASSGLLDSGELFF. Written as DNA, the CDR3 is TGTGCCAGCAGCGGGTTATTAGACTCCGGGGAGCTGTTTTTT.

The chain uses TRBV9 and TRBJ2-7; D assignment may be TRBD1 or TRBD2 (6 bases each). Per germline, CDR1 SGDLS and CDR2 YYNGEE. There are 14 residues in the CDR3. The V end lost 0 bases, the J end lost 6 bases, and 13 bases lay between the germline ends. CDR3 bases: TGTGCCAGCAGCGTAGCAGGGGACTTCGGCGAGCAGTACTTC. This sequence encodes CASSVAGDFGEQYF.

The chain carries TRBV2 and TRBJ2-1; TRBD2 is a possible D gene (6 bases). V was cut by 7 bases and J by 0 bases, with 13 bases left in between. The CDR3 extends over 15 amino acids. Germline V gene data show CDR1 as SNHLY and CDR2 as FYNNEI. The DNA of the CDR3 is TGTGCCAGCACCGGGACTGGCACCTCCTACAATGAGCAGTTCTTC. It is translated as CASTGTGTSYNEQFF.

The J gene is TRBJ1-3, the V gene TRBV5-1; tentatively, D is TRBD1 (5 bases). Germline assignment: CDR1 SGHRS and CDR2 YFSETQ. Trimming stripped 4 bases from V and 3 bases from J, with 17 bases between. This CDR3 is built from 16 residues. The CDR3 sequence: CASSPGQAFSGNTIYF. For the CDR3, the DNA is TGCGCCAGCAGCCCCGGACAAGCCTTTAGTGGAAACACCATATATTTT.

This chain joins TRBV11-2 and TRBJ2-1; no firm D call. Germline CDR1 is SGHAT and CDR2 is FQNNGV. This CDR3 has 15 amino acids. V lost 1 base to trimming and J lost 7 bases, with 14 bases between them. The CDR3 region is CASSLVGIGENEQFF. DNA of the CDR3: TGTGCCAGCAGCTTAGTCGGCATAGGTGAGAATGAGCAGTTCTTC.